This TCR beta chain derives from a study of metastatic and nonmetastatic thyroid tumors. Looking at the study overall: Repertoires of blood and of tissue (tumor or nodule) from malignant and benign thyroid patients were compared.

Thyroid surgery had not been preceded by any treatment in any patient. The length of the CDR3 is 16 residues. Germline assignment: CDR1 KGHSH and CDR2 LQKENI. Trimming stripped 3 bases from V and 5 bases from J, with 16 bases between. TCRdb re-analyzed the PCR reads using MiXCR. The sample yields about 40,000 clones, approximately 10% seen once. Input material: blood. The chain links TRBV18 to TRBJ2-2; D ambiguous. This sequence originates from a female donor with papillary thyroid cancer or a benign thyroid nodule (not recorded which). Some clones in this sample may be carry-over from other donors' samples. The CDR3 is CASSPNADCVTGELFF. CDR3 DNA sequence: TGTGCCAGCTCACCGAACGCGGATTGTGTGACCGGGGAGCTGTTTTTT. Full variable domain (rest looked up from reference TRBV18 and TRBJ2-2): NAGVMQNPRHLVRRRGQEARLRCSPMKGHSHVYWYRQLPEEGLKFMVYLQKENIIDESGMPKERFSAEFPKEGPSILRIQQVVRGDSAAYFCASSPNADCVTGELFFGEGSRLTVL.